A single sample gave rise to the 24 T cell receptor beta chains below, sequenced in a study of T cells in localized non-small cell lung cancer. The data were produced by immunoSEQ multiplex PCR, yet TCRdb's version contains in-frame clones alone and is incomplete. Counted here are some 72,000 clones, roughly 86% occurring once; the ten biggest clones make up 2.8%. This material consisted of peripheral blood, taken before any cancer treatment. The receptors were sampled from a man between 40 and 70 years old with stage I lung adenocarcinoma.

The V and J genes are TRBV28 and TRBJ1-4, with 9 bases aligning to TRBD1. The J segment lost 7 bases and the V segment lost 5 bases, leaving 8 bases of the junction unmatched. The CDR3 length is 15 residues. Germline V gives CDR1 MDHEN, CDR2 SYDVKM. CDR3 residues: CASSTTGQGGEKLFF. In DNA, the CDR3 is TGTGCCAGCAGTACCACGGGACAGGGAGGTGAAAAACTGTTTTTT.

V gene TRBV2 combines with J gene TRBJ2-1; no clear D. This CDR3 comprises 14 residues. The ends were cut back, 4 bases at V and 3 bases at J, with 10 bases in the middle. In germline, CDR1 is SNHLY, CDR2 FYNNEI. CDR3 nucleotide sequence: TGTGCCAGCAGTGGGAGTTCGGACTACAATGAGCAGTTCTTC. This translates into CASSGSSDYNEQFF.

V usage is TRBV27 and J usage is TRBJ2-7; possibly TRBD2 for D (5 bases). Trimming removed 2 bases from V and 12 bases from J, with 17 bases in between. Germline CDR1 MNHEY, CDR2 SMNVEV (reference sequence). This CDR3 region has 13 residues. The CDR3 loop reads CASSLATGRGWYF. In nucleotides, the CDR3 is TGTGCCAGCAGTTTAGCAACCGGGCGAGGGTGGTACTTC.

The J gene is TRBJ2-7, the V gene TRBV6-1; 7 bases align to TRBD1. Germline lookup yields CDR1 MNHNS and CDR2 SASEGT. The CDR3 is 13 amino acids. V was clipped by 7 bases and J by 3 bases; unmatched bases: 6. The CDR3 loop reads CASNPTGIYEQYF. In DNA form, the CDR3 reads TGTGCCAGCAACCCGACAGGGATCTACGAGCAGTACTTC.

This chain uses TRBV27 with TRBJ2-3, with TRBD2 matching over 9 bases. Germline V gene lookup returns CDR1 MNHEY and CDR2 SMNVEV (reference sequence). The CDR3 has 14 amino acids. J gave up 4 bases and V 6 bases, and 5 bases lay outside the gene matches. The DNA for the CDR3 is TGTGCCAGCAGCCGTGGGACTAGCCCAGATACGCAGTATTTT. Translation gives CASSRGTSPDTQYF.

This clone is a singleton in its sample. The CDR3: CASSSDPTYEQYF. As DNA, the CDR3 is TGTGCCAGCAGCTCCGACCCAACCTACGAGCAGTACTTC. This chain uses TRBV5-4 with TRBJ2-7; D gene uncertain. The germline gives CDR1 SGHNT, CDR2 YYREEE (reference sequence). V was shortened by 3 bases and J by 2 bases, with 9 bases between the two germline ends. The length of the CDR3 is 13 residues.

The rearrangement links TRBV10-3 to TRBJ2-5; possible D gene TRBD1, 8 bases. Trimming cost V 6 bases and J 0 bases, with 14 bases left between them. There are 15 residues in the CDR3. Germline CDR1 reads ENHRY; CDR2 reads SYGVKD. The DNA of the CDR3 is TGTGCCATCAGGAGACAGGGGACTAACCAAGAGACCCAGTACTTC. It translates to CAIRRQGTNQETQYF.

The V and J genes are TRBV14 and TRBJ2-3; TRBD2 agrees at 11 bases. Per germline, CDR1 SGHDN and CDR2 FVKESK. This CDR3 spans 15 amino acids. V gave up 4 bases and J gave up 4 bases; unmatched junction bases: 4. The CDR3 DNA reads as TGTGCCAGCAGCCCCCTAGCGGGAGGCCCAGATACGCAGTATTTT. Translation: CASSPLAGGPDTQYF.

The rearrangement joins TRBV7-9 to TRBJ1-1, with unresolved D. Germline V gene lookup returns CDR1 SEHNR and CDR2 FQNEAQ (reference sequence). V lost 5 bases and J 1 base, leaving 5 bases between the germline ends. This CDR3 comprises 12 residues. The CDR3 DNA sequence: TGTGCCAGCAGCCTCCAGAACACTGAAGCTTTCTTT. This encodes CASSLQNTEAFF.

This chain uses TRBV29-1 with TRBJ2-7; D not certain. Trimming removed 2 bases at V and 4 bases at J, with 15 bases between. Germline V gives CDR1 SQVTM, CDR2 ANQGSEA. This CDR3 contains 14 residues. CDR3 region: CSVESIYGGYEQYF. The DNA for the CDR3 is TGCAGCGTTGAAAGCATTTACGGTGGGTACGAGCAGTACTTC.

The chain recombines TRBV19 with TRBJ1-2, with D hard to call. V lost 9 bases to trimming and J lost 2 bases, with 10 bases between them. The CDR3 is made up of 12 amino acids. Germline lookup yields CDR1 LNHDA and CDR2 SQIVND (reference sequence). The CDR3 spells CASTRGNYGYTF. DNA for the CDR3: TGTGCCAGCACTCGAGGGAACTATGGCTACACCTTC.

This clone was recorded once. The chain has TRBV2 and TRBJ2-2, with 13 bases fitting TRBD2. V was clipped by 4 bases and J by 3 bases; unmatched bases: 8. The CDR3 extends over 18 amino acids. Per the germline V gene, CDR1 is SNHLY and CDR2 is FYNNEI. This CDR3 reads CASSGGRGLAGDTGELFF. CDR3 sequence (DNA): TGTGCCAGCAGTGGGGGAAGAGGACTAGCGGGGGACACCGGGGAGCTGTTTTTT.

J is TRBJ1-2 and V is TRBV28; a weak D match, TRBD1 (5 bases). The germline V and J ends were trimmed by 2 bases and 7 bases, with 11 bases remaining between them. Germline loops: CDR1 MDHEN, CDR2 SYDVKM. The length of the CDR3 is 13 residues. The CDR3 protein is CASSLGGAGGYTF. The CDR3 nucleotides read TGTGCCAGCAGTTTAGGAGGGGCGGGTGGCTACACCTTC.

The chain recombines TRBV4-1 with TRBJ2-5; 8 bases fit TRBD2. In germline, CDR1 is MGHRA, CDR2 YSYEKL. V dropped 0 bases and J dropped 5; count of bases not matched to a gene: 5. The CDR3 is made up of 15 amino acids. As DNA, the CDR3 is TGCGCCAGCAGCCAAGATCCGGGGGGGACCGAGACCCAGTACTTC. It encodes CASSQDPGGTETQYF.

This chain links TRBV11-2 with TRBJ2-5, with 9 bases matching TRBD1. The J segment lost 3 bases and the V segment lost 3 bases, leaving 11 bases of the junction unmatched. Germline CDR1 is SGHAT and CDR2 is FQNNGV. There are 17 residues in the CDR3. CDR3 in DNA: TGTGCCAGCAGCTTCCGGACAGGGGCGAGGAGGGAAGAGACCCAGTACTTC. Translation gives CASSFRTGARREETQYF. Together with reference TRBV11-2 and TRBJ2-5, the CDR3 gives the full variable domain: EAGVAQSPRYKIIEKRQSVAFWCNPISGHATLYWYQQILGQGPKLLIQFQNNGVVDDSQLPKDRFSAERLKGVDSTLKIQPAKLEDSAVYLCASSFRTGARREETQYFGPGTRLLVL.

The chain is built from TRBV6-6 and TRBJ2-5; TRBD1 or TRBD2 may be the D gene (5 bases each). Germline lookup yields CDR1 MNHNY and CDR2 SVGAGI (reference sequence). V shed 0 bases and J shed 5 bases, with 10 bases lying between them. The CDR3 has 14 residues. CDR3 in amino acids: CASSYSTKGETQYF. The CDR3 DNA reads as TGTGCCAGCAGTTACTCGACTAAGGGGGAGACCCAGTACTTC.

The V and J genes are TRBV11-2 and TRBJ2-1, with D perhaps matching TRBD1 (5 bases). Germline-derived CDR1 and CDR2 are SGHAT and FQNNGV. The CDR3 has 14 residues. Deletions cut 5 bases from V and 4 bases from J, with 12 bases between. Written as DNA, the CDR3 is TGTGCCAGCAGCAAAGGGGCAAAGTACAATGAGCAGTTCTTC. Amino acid sequence: CASSKGAKYNEQFF. Full variable domain (missing parts from reference TRBV11-2 and TRBJ2-1): EAGVAQSPRYKIIEKRQSVAFWCNPISGHATLYWYQQILGQGPKLLIQFQNNGVVDDSQLPKDRFSAERLKGVDSTLKIQPAKLEDSAVYLCASSKGAKYNEQFFGPGTRLTVL.

The rearrangement uses TRBV19 and TRBJ1-4; 11 positions agree with TRBD1. Germline CDR1 reads LNHDA; CDR2 reads SQIVND (reference sequence). After removal of 7 bases from V and 8 bases from J, the junction contained 12 bases not matched to a gene. This CDR3 has 16 residues. The CDR3 loop reads CASMAPGTGGREKLFF. CDR3 DNA sequence: TGTGCCAGTATGGCTCCGGGGACAGGGGGAAGGGAAAAACTGTTTTTT.

The chain has TRBV11-3 and TRBJ2-3; 15 bases agree with TRBD2. Trimming cost V 5 bases and J 3 bases; bases outside gene matches: 3. The germline V gene has CDR1 SGHNT and CDR2 YENEEA. The CDR3 is 16 amino acids. The CDR3 bases are TGTGCCAGCAGCCAAGGGACTAGCGGGAGGACAGATACGCAGTATTTT. Its translation is CASSQGTSGRTDTQYF.

This clone showed up just once. V usage is TRBV7-9 and J usage is TRBJ1-5; D perhaps matches TRBD1 (5 bases). The germline V and J ends were trimmed by 5 bases and 0 bases, with 17 bases remaining between them. This CDR3 spans 17 amino acids. Germline V gene lookup returns CDR1 SEHNR and CDR2 FQNEAQ (reference sequence). CDR3 region: CASSLVVGGLSNQPQHF. In DNA form, the CDR3 reads TGTGCCAGCAGCCTCGTGGTCGGGGGTCTTAGCAATCAGCCCCAGCATTTT.

The gene calls are TRBV30 and TRBJ2-4, with D hard to call. The CDR3 is made up of 15 amino acids. The germline CDR1 and CDR2 sequences are GTSNPN and SVGIG (reference sequence). Deletions cut 2 bases from V and 2 bases from J, with 13 bases between. The DNA of the CDR3 is TGTGCCTGGAGTAACCGGCGGTTGACCAAAAACATTCAGTACTTC. It yields the protein CAWSNRRLTKNIQYF.

The chain recombines TRBV13 with TRBJ2-7, with unresolved D. Germline V lookup: CDR1 PRHDT, CDR2 FYEKMQ (reference sequence). The germline V and J ends were trimmed by 2 bases and 0 bases, with 14 bases remaining between them. CDR3 length: 16 residues. This CDR3 reads CASSLSSFATSYEQYF. CDR3 bases: TGTGCCAGCAGCTTAAGTAGTTTTGCCACCTCCTACGAGCAGTACTTC.

V gene TRBV11-2 combines with J gene TRBJ2-3; 10 nucleotides match TRBD2. From germline, CDR1 is SGHAT and CDR2 FQNNGV. The CDR3 sequence is 15 residues long. V lost 6 bases, J lost 2 bases, and 5 bases stayed unmatched. CDR3: CASRPSGSFTDTQYF. The DNA of the CDR3 is TGTGCCAGCAGACCTAGCGGGAGTTTCACAGATACGCAGTATTTT.

This chain links TRBV6-5 with TRBJ2-1, with 7 bases aligning to TRBD2. The CDR3 is made up of 16 amino acids. Germline trimming cut 2 bases from V and 1 base from J; bases unmatched to any gene: 5. CDR1 MNHEY and CDR2 SVGAGI come from the germline V gene. The DNA for the CDR3 is TGTGCCAGCAGTTACGCGGGAGATGGGTCCTACAATGAGCAGTTCTTC. This gives the protein CASSYAGDGSYNEQFF.